The clone carrying this T cell receptor beta chain has only one observation. This specimen comes from a study of cytomegalovirus exposure and HLA in healthy donors. The protocol was immunoSEQ multiplex PCR, while the TCRdb copy is restricted to in-frame clones and leaves out a portion. The profile shows 230,000 or so clones, around nine tenths of them singletons. Sequencing used PBMCs. The receptor was isolated from a woman younger than 30 in good health and CMV-seronegative.

CDR3 region: CASSLGQGRGNEQFF. The CDR3, as DNA: TGCGCCAGCAGCTTGGGGCAGGGTAGGGGCAATGAGCAGTTCTTC. V is TRBV5-1 and J is TRBJ2-1, with D perhaps TRBD1 (5 bases). This CDR3 spans 15 amino acids. Trimming pared 0 bases from V and 6 bases from J, leaving 13 bases between. CDR1 is SGHRS, CDR2 YFSETQ, per germline.